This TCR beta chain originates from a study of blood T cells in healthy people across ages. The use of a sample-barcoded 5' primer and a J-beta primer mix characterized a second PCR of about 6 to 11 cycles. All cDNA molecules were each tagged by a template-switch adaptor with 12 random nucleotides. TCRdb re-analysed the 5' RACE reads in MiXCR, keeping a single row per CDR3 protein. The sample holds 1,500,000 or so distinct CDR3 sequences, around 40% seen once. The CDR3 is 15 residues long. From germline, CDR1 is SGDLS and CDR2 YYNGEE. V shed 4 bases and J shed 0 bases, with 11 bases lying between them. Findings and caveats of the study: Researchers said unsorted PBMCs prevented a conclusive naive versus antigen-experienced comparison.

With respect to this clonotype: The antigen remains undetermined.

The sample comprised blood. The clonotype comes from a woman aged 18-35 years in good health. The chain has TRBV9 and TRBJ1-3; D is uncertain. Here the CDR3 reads CASSLTLDSGNTIYF. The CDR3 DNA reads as TGTGCCAGCAGCCTGACTTTGGACTCTGGAAACACCATATATTTT.